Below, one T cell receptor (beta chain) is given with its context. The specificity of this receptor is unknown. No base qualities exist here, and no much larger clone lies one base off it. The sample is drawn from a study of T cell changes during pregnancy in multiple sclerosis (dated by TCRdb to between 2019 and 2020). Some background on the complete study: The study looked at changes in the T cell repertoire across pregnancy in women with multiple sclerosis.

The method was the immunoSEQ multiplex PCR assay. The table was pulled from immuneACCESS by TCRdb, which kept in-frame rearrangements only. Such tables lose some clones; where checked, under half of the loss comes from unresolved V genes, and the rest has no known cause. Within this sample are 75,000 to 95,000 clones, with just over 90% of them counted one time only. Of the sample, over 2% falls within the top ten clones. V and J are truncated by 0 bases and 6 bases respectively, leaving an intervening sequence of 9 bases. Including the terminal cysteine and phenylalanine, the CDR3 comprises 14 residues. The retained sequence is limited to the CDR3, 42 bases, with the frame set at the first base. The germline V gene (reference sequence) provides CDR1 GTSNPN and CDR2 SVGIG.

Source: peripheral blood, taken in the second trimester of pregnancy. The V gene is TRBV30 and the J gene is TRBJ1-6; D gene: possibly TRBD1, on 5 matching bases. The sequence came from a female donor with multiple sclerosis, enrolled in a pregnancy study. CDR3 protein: CAWSVQGRNSPLHF. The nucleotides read TGTGCCTGGAGTGTGCAGGGTCGTAATTCACCCCTCCACTTT.